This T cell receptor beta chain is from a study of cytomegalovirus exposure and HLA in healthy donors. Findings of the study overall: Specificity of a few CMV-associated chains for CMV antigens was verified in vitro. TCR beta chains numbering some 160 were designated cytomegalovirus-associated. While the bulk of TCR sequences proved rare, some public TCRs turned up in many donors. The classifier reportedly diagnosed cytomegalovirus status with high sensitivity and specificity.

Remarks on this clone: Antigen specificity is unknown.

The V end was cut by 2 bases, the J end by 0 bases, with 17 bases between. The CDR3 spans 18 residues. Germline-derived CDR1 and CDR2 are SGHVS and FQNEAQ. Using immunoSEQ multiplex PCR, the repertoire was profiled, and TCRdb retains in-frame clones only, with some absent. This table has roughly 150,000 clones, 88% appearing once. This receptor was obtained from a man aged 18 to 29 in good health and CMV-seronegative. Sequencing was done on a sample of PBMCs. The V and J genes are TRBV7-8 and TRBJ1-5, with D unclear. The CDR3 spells CASSLNVVQTYSNQPQHF. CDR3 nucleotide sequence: TGTGCCAGCAGCTTAAACGTGGTTCAGACATATAGCAATCAGCCCCAGCATTTT.